Shown below are 6 T cell receptor beta chains from a single sample sequenced in a study of blood T cell repertoires in COVID-19. The repertoire was sequenced with immunoSEQ multiplex PCR; TCRdb's copy has only in-frame clones and lacks some. The sample has more than 200,000 clones; about 88% are singletons. The sequenced material came from peripheral blood. The receptors originated from a man under 40 with active or convalescent COVID-19.

The rearrangement uses TRBV14 and TRBJ1-2; no clear D. Germline-derived CDR1 and CDR2 are SGHDN and FVKESK. The CDR3 is 14 residues long. V shed 0 bases and J shed 3 bases, with 8 bases lying between them. The CDR3 reads CASSQDMRYYGYTF. Written as DNA, the CDR3 is TGTGCCAGCAGCCAAGATATGAGGTACTATGGCTACACCTTC.

The chain recombines TRBV4-3 with TRBJ1-1; D not certain. The CDR3 spans 17 residues. Per the germline V gene, CDR1 is LGHNA and CDR2 is YSLEER. V was pared by 0 bases and J by 5 bases, with 19 bases between. The CDR3 loop reads CASSQDVPDGAMTEAFF. The CDR3 DNA reads TGCGCCAGCAGCCAAGATGTCCCCGACGGAGCGATGACTGAAGCTTTCTTT.

The chain recombines TRBV13 with TRBJ1-6; 7 bases match TRBD1. Germline lookup yields CDR1 PRHDT and CDR2 FYEKMQ (reference sequence). The CDR3 is 15 residues long. V gave up 5 bases and J gave up 3 bases; unmatched junction bases: 4. The CDR3 nucleotides are TGTGCCAGCAGCCGACAGGGATTCTATAATTCACCCCTCCACTTT. The encoded protein is CASSRQGFYNSPLHF.

With respect to this clone: Within the sample, other DNA sequences also encode this same CDR3. The V and J genes are TRBV19 and TRBJ2-7; 9 nucleotides line up with TRBD1. V lost 7 bases and J lost 2; bases outside the gene matches: 6. The CDR3 length is 14 residues. Germline V gene data show CDR1 as LNHDA and CDR2 as SQIVND (reference sequence). CDR3 nucleotides: TGTGCCAGTACCGGGACAGGGACCCCCTACGAGCAGTACTTC. Its translation: CASTGTGTPYEQYF.

This chain connects TRBV5-8 to TRBJ1-3; D possibly corresponds to TRBD1 (6 bases). The CDR3 runs 14 residues. Germline V CDR1 and CDR2: SGHTS, YDEGEE. Trimming stripped 0 bases from V and 5 bases from J, with 9 bases between. The DNA of the CDR3 is TGTGCCAGCAGCTTGGAACAGGGAAGAAACACCATATATTTT. It encodes CASSLEQGRNTIYF.

V is TRBV3-1 (or the pseudogene TRBV3-2) and J is TRBJ2-2; D remains unclear. CDR3 length: 13 residues. CDR1 is LGHDT and CDR2 is YNNKEL in the germline V gene (reference sequence). V lost 3 bases to trimming and J lost 7 bases, with 9 bases between them. CDR3 region: CASSQYSSGELFF. The CDR3 DNA is TGTGCCAGCAGCCAGTACAGCAGCGGGGAGCTGTTTTTT.